This T cell receptor beta chain was identified in a study of cytomegalovirus exposure and HLA in healthy donors. Unmatched junction bases numbered 5, after V lost 5 bases and J lost 2 bases. The germline gives CDR1 SGHNT, CDR2 YENEEA. The CDR3 extends over 16 amino acids. The PCR contained 60 Vbeta and 13 Jbeta primers. The assay was immunoSEQ multiplex PCR, and TCRdb's table has in-frame clones only and misses some. The repertoire holds 100,000 to 150,000 clones, with just under 75% as singletons. To note about this clone: Its cognate antigen is unknown.

General study points: In a later analysis, V- and J-gene trimming of beta chains associated with a DCLRE1C missense variant, replicated independently.

The V and J genes are TRBV11-3 and TRBJ2-2, with 10 bases lining up with TRBD1. What was sequenced was PBMCs. The TCR originated in a man aged 60-69 years in good health and CMV-seropositive. The CDR3 reads CASSRQGAQNTGELFF. In nucleotides, the CDR3 is TGTGCCAGCAGCAGACAGGGGGCTCAAAACACCGGGGAGCTGTTTTTT.